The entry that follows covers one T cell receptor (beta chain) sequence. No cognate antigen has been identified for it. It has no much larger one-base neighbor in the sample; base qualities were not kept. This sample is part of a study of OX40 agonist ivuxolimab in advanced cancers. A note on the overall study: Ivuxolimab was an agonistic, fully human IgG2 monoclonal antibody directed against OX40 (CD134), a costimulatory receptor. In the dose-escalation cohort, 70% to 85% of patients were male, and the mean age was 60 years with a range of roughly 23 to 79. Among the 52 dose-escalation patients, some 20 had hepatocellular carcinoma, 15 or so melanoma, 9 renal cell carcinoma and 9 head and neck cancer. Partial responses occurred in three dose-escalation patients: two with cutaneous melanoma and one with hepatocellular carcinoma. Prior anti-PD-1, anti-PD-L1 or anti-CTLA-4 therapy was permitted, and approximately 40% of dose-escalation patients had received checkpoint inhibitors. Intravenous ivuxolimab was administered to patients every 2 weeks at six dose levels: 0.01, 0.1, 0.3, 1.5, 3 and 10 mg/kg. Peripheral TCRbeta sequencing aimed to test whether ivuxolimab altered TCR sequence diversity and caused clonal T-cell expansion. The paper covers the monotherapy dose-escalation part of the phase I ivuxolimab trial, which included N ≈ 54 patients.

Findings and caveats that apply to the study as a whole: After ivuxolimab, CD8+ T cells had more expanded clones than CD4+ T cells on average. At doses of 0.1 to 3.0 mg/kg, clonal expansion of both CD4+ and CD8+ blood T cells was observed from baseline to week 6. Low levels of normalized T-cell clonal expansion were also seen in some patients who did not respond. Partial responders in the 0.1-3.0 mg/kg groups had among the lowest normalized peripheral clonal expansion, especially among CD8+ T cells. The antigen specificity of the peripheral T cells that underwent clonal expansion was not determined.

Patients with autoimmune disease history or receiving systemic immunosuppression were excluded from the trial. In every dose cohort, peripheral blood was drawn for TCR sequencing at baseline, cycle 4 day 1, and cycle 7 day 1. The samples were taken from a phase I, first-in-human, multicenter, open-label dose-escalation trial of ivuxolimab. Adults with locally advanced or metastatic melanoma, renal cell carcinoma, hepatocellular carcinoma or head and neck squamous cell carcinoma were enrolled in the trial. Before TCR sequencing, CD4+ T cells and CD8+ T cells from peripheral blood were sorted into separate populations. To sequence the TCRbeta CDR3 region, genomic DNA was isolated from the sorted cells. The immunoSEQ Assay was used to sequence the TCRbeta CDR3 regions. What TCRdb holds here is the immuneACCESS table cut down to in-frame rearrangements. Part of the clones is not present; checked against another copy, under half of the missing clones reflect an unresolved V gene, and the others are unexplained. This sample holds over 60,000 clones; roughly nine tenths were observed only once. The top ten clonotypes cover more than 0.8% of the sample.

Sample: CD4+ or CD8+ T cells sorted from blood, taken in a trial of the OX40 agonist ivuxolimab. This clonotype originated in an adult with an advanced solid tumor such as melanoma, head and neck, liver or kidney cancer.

Here is the DNA: TGTGCCAGCAGCCCCCAGAGGGGGCCAACGGATACGCAGTATTTT. The translation is CASSPQRGPTDTQYF. The rearrangement joined TRBV7-3 to TRBJ2-3; TRBD1 aligns with 7 central bases. From the cysteine up to the phenylalanine, the CDR3 has a length of 15 residues. Left in the record is the CDR3 DNA by itself, 45 bases read in frame from the first base. CDR1 and CDR2, looked up from the germline V gene, are SGHTA and FQGTGA. V trim: 5 bases; J trim: 6 bases; unmatched bases: 11.